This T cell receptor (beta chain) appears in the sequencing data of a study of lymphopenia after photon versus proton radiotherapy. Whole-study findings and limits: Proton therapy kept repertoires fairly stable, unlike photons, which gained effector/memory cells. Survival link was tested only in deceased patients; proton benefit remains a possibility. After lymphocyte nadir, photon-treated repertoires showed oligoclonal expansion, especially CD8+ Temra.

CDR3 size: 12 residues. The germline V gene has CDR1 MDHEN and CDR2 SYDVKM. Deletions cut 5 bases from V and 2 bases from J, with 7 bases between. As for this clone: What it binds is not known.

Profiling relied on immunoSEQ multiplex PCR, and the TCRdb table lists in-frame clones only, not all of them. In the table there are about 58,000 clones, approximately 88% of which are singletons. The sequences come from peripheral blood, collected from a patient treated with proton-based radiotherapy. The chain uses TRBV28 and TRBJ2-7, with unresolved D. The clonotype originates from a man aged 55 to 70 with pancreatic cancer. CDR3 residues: CASSPWPYEQYF. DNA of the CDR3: TGTGCCAGCAGTCCCTGGCCCTACGAGCAGTACTTC.